Below are 10 T cell receptor beta chains sequenced from a single sample in a study of PD-1 blockade in mismatch repair-deficient tumors. Profiled with immunoSEQ multiplex PCR; TCRdb holds only in-frame clones, not every one. The table includes around 100,000 clones, 65% to 80% detected once. Material: peripheral blood, obtained approximately 64 weeks after starting pembrolizumab. These receptors came from an adult with mismatch repair-deficient cancer.

This chain connects TRBV5-6 to TRBJ1-5; TRBD1 matches 7 bases. The V gene end was trimmed by 4 bases and the J gene end by 7 bases; junction bases not matched to a gene: 8. Germline CDR1 is SGHDT and CDR2 is YYEEEE. The CDR3 runs to 14 residues. The CDR3 sequence: CASSKTGDGQPQHF. DNA for the CDR3: TGTGCCAGCAGCAAAACAGGGGACGGACAGCCCCAGCATTTT.

This clone was detected only a few times. The CDR3 loop is CASSWARGKETQYF. DNA of the CDR3: TGTGCCAGCAGCTGGGCTCGGGGAAAGGAGACCCAGTACTTC. The chain couples TRBV7-8 to TRBJ2-5; the D gene is possibly TRBD2 (5 bases). CDR3 length equals 14 residues. Looked up from germline, CDR1 is SGHVS and CDR2 is FQNEAQ. Trimming pared 4 bases from V and 5 bases from J, leaving 14 bases between.

The gene calls are TRBV5-8 and TRBJ1-1, with 7 bases matching TRBD1. The J segment lost 6 bases and the V segment lost 2 bases, leaving 10 bases of the junction unmatched. CDR3 length equals 15 residues. Germline CDR1 is SGHTS and CDR2 is YDEGEE. In DNA form, the CDR3 reads TGTGCCAGCAGCTTCCGACAGGGAAGGAAGGCTGAAGCTTTCTTT. Protein: CASSFRQGRKAEAFF.

The J gene is TRBJ1-2, the V gene TRBV6-6; perhaps TRBD1 as D (5 bases). The V gene's germline CDR1 is MNHNY and CDR2 SVGAGI (reference sequence). V lost 7 bases and J 4 bases, leaving 10 bases between the germline ends. This CDR3 is built from 12 residues. This CDR3 reads CASNRDGYGYTF. CDR3 bases: TGTGCCAGCAATCGGGACGGCTATGGCTACACCTTC.

J is TRBJ2-1 and V is TRBV21-1. TRBV21-1 is designated a pseudogene. The CDR3 has 15 residues. The CDR3 spells CASSRGAVVIREQFF. The CDR3 DNA follows: TGTGCCAGCAGCCGGGGCGCAGTCGTTATAAGAGAGCAGTTCTTC.

This clone was seen a single time. This chain links TRBV18 with TRBJ2-1; possible D gene TRBD1, 5 bases. Trimming removed 3 bases from V and 5 bases from J, with 8 bases in between. CDR3 length: 13 residues. CDR1 KGHSH and CDR2 LQKENI come from the germline V gene. The CDR3 bases are TGTGCCAGCTCACCTCAGGGTAACAATGAGCAGTTCTTC. This gives the protein CASSPQGNNEQFF.

The chain links TRBV27 to TRBJ2-1, with no clear D. CDR3 length: 15 residues. Trimming pared 5 bases from V and 4 bases from J, leaving 15 bases between. The germline V gene has CDR1 MNHEY and CDR2 SMNVEV (reference sequence). CDR3 loop: CASSRPPNWYNEQFF. CDR3 DNA sequence: TGTGCCAGCAGTCGACCCCCCAACTGGTACAATGAGCAGTTCTTC.

The chain recombines TRBV11-2 with TRBJ1-2; D is perhaps TRBD1 (5 bases). CDR1 SGHAT and CDR2 FQNNGV come from the germline V gene. Trimming removed 4 bases from V and 0 bases from J, with 9 bases in between. This CDR3 region has 14 residues. CDR3 in amino acids: CASSSDRPNYGYTF. Written as DNA, the CDR3 is TGTGCCAGCAGCTCCGACAGACCTAACTATGGCTACACCTTC.

The CDR3, as DNA: TGTGCCAGCCGGGTATGGACAGAAACTAACTATGGCTACACCTTC. As protein: CASRVWTETNYGYTF. This chain joins TRBV6-1 and TRBJ1-2, with a tentative D call TRBD1 (6 bases). V was trimmed by 8 bases and J by 0 bases, leaving 16 bases between them. CDR3 length equals 15 residues. Germline V lookup: CDR1 MNHNS, CDR2 SASEGT.

V and J are TRBV6-6 and TRBJ1-4; TRBD1 is a possible D gene (6 bases). CDR1 and CDR2 from the germline V gene are MNHNY and SVGAGI (reference sequence). The ends were cut back, 2 bases at V and 0 bases at J, with 10 bases in the middle. The CDR3 extends over 16 amino acids. CDR3 nucleotide sequence: TGTGCCAGCAGTTACCAGGGGCCTGCAACTAATGAAAAACTGTTTTTT. It yields the protein CASSYQGPATNEKLFF.